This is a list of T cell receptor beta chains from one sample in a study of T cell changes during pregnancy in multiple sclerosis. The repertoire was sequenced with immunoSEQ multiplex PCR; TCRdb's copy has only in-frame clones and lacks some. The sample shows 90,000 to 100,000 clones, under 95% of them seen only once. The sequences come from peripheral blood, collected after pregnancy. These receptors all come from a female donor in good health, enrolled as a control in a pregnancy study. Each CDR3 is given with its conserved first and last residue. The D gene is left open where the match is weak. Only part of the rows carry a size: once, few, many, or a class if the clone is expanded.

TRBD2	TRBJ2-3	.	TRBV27	CASSLSPGLAVVSTDTQYF	TGTGCCAGCAGTTTATCACCGGGACTAGCGGTCGTTAGCACAGATACGCAGTATTTT
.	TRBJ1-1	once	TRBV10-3	CAISRQLNTEAFF	TGTGCCATCAGTCGACAGTTGAACACTGAAGCTTTCTTT
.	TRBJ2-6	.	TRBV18	CASSPPGLMGANVLTF	TGTGCCAGCTCACCCCCCGGTTTGATGGGGGCCAACGTCCTGACTTTC
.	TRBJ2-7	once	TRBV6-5	CASRGTGAYEQYF	TGTGCCAGCAGGGGGACGGGGGCCTACGAGCAGTACTTC
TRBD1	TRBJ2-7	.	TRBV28	CASTKGAGYEQYF	TGTGCCAGCACGAAGGGGGCTGGTTACGAGCAGTACTTC
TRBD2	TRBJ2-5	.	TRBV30	CAWNRGVGKTQYF	TGTGCCTGGAACCGGGGGGTTGGGAAGACCCAGTACTTC
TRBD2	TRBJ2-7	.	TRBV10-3	CATEGTSGGGDEQYF	TGTGCCACCGAGGGTACTAGCGGGGGAGGGGACGAGCAGTACTTC
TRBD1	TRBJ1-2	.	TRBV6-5	CASSLRGTNGYTF	TGTGCCAGCAGTCTCAGGGGGACGAATGGCTACACCTTC
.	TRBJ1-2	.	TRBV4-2	CASSQEIGGYGGYTF	TGTGCCAGCAGCCAAGAGATAGGGGGATATGGTGGCTACACCTTC
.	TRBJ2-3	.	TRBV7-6	CASSQRVSTDTQYF	TGTGCCAGCAGTCAGAGGGTTAGCACAGATACGCAGTATTTT
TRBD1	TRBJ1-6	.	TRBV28	CASSGKTGGNSPLHF	TGTGCCAGCAGTGGGAAGACAGGGGGGAATTCACCCCTCCACTTT
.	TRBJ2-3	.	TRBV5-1	CASSIYTSFGLLNTDTQYF	TGCGCCAGCAGCATCTACACTAGTTTTGGGCTGTTAAACACAGATACGCAGTATTTT
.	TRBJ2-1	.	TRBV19	CASSIVPGTVSRHNEQFF	TGTGCCAGTAGTATAGTTCCCGGGACTGTGTCGAGACACAATGAGCAGTTCTTC
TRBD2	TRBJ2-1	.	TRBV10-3	CASTFSGGHNEQFF	TGTGCCAGCACCTTTAGCGGGGGGCATAATGAGCAGTTCTTC
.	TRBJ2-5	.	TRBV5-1	CASSLAGETQYF	TGCGCCAGCAGCTTGGCCGGAGAGACCCAGTACTTC
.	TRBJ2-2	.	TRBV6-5	CASSAAGTGELFF	TGTGCCAGCAGTGCAGCCGGGACCGGGGAGCTGTTTTTT
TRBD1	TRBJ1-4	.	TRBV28	CASSLQGAVTDEKLFF	TGTGCCAGCAGTTTACAGGGGGCAGTTACGGATGAAAAACTGTTTTTT
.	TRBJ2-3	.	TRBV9	CASSPEVGILTPDTQYF	TGTGCCAGCAGCCCCGAGGTCGGGATTCTTACCCCGGATACGCAGTATTTT
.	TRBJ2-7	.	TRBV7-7	CASSLGEGGEQYF	TGTGCTAGCAGCTTGGGGGAGGGGGGCGAGCAGTACTTC
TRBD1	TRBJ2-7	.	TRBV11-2	CASSFSTGGYEQYF	TGTGCCAGCAGCTTCTCGACAGGGGGCTACGAGCAGTACTTC
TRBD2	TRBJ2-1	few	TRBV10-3	CAITISGRAGQFF	TGTGCCATCACCATTAGCGGGAGGGCCGGTCAGTTCTTC
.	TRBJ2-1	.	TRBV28	CASSFSYRNEQFF	TGTGCCAGCAGTTTCTCCTATCGGAATGAGCAGTTCTTC
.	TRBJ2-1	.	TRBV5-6	CASSLVVSRPHEQFF	TGTGCCAGCAGCTTGGTAGTGTCACGCCCCCATGAGCAGTTCTTC
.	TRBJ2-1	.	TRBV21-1	CASSKVVAPGAYNEQFF	.
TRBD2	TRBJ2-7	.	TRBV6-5	CASRTSGSYEQYF	TGTGCCAGCAGGACTAGCGGGAGCTACGAGCAGTACTTC
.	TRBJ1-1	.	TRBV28	CASQPRSGQNTEAFF	TGTGCCAGCCAGCCTAGGTCCGGACAGAACACTGAAGCTTTCTTT
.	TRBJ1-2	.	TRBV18	CASSPPTETYGYTF	TGTGCCAGCTCACCACCCACAGAGACCTATGGCTACACCTTC
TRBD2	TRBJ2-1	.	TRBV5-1	CASSSTAGGVHNEQFF	TGCGCCAGCAGCTCTACAGCGGGAGGGGTCCACAATGAGCAGTTCTTC
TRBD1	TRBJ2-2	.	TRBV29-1	CSVGAGGQAYTGELFF	TGCAGCGTTGGGGCTGGGGGACAGGCGTACACCGGGGAGCTGTTTTTT
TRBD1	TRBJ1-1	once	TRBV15	CATSSEIQGEAFF	TGTGCCACCAGCAGCGAGATACAGGGGGAAGCTTTCTTT
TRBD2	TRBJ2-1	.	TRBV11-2	CASRLAGGLNEQFF	TGTGCCAGCAGGCTAGCGGGGGGATTAAATGAGCAGTTCTTC
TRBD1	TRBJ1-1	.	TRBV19	CASSAQQGPGTEAFF	TGTGCCAGTAGTGCGCAACAGGGGCCCGGCACTGAAGCTTTCTTT
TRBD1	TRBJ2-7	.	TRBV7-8	CASSLGDRSSYEQYF	TGTGCCAGCAGCTTAGGGGACAGGAGCTCCTACGAGCAGTACTTC
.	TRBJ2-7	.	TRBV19	CASEDRLSYEQYF	TGTGCCAGTGAAGACAGGCTCTCCTACGAGCAGTACTTC
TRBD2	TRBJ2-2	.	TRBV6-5	CASSYHEVGGAGELFF	TGTGCCAGCAGTTACCACGAGGTGGGGGGGGCCGGGGAGCTGTTTTTT
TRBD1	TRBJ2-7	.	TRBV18	CASSPRDSREQYF	TGTGCCAGCTCACCCCGGGACAGTCGCGAGCAGTACTTC
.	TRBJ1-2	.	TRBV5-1	CASSLGWGGHYGYTF	TGCGCCAGCAGCTTGGGTTGGGGGGGCCACTATGGCTACACCTTC
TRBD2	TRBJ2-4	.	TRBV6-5	CASSYERENIQYF	TGTGCCAGCAGCTACGAGCGGGAGAACATTCAGTACTTC
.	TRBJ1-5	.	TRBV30	CAWSYSGNQPQHF	TGTGCCTGGAGTTACTCCGGCAATCAGCCCCAGCATTTT
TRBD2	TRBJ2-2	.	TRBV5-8	CASSPGRVENTGELFF	TGTGCCAGCAGCCCGGGGAGGGTTGAGAACACCGGGGAGCTGTTTTTT
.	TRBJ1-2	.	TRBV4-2	CASSQGAGSLYGYTF	TGTGCCAGCAGCCAAGGGGCCGGATCCCTCTATGGCTACACCTTC
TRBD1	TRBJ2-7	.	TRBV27	CASSRDREFYEQYF	TGTGCCAGCAGTAGGGACAGGGAATTTTACGAGCAGTACTTC
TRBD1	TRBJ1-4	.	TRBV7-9	CASSFRGLGEKLFF	TGTGCCAGCAGCTTTAGGGGGCTTGGTGAAAAACTGTTTTTT
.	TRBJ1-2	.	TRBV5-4	CASSLPGHGYTF	TGTGCCAGCAGCTTGCCAGGCCATGGCTACACCTTC
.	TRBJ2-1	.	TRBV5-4	CASSFRVNEQFF	TGTGCCAGCAGCTTCAGGGTAAATGAGCAGTTCTTC
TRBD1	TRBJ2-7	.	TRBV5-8	CASRPDRGSIYEQYF	TGTGCCAGCAGACCAGACAGGGGATCTATCTACGAGCAGTACTTC
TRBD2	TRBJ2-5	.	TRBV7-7	CASSLEVGGRARETQYF	TGTGCTAGCAGCTTAGAGGTCGGCGGGAGGGCACGAGAGACCCAGTACTTC
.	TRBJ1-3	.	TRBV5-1	CASSLLTGSGNTIYF	TGCGCCAGCAGCCTTCTAACGGGCTCTGGAAACACCATATATTTT
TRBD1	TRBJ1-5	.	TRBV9	CASSVGTGNQPQHF	TGTGCCAGCAGCGTCGGGACAGGGAACCAGCCCCAGCATTTT
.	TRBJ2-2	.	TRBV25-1	CASSELTGDTGELFF	TGTGCCAGCAGTGAATTAACCGGGGACACCGGGGAGCTGTTTTTT
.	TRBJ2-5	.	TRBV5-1	CASSFEETQYF	TGCGCCAGCAGCTTCGAAGAGACCCAGTACTTC
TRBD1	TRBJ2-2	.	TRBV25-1	CASSEGTALTGELFF	TGTGCCAGCAGTGAAGGGACAGCACTCACCGGGGAGCTGTTTTTT
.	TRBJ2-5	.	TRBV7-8	CASSLDGIPGETQYF	TGTGCCAGCAGCTTAGACGGGATACCCGGGGAGACCCAGTACTTC
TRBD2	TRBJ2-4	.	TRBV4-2	CASRASGRVKNIQYF	TGTGCCAGCAGGGCTAGCGGGAGGGTTAAAAACATTCAGTACTTC
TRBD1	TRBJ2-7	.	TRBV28	CASSLGQGAHEQYF	TGTGCCAGCAGTCTCGGACAGGGGGCTCACGAGCAGTACTTC
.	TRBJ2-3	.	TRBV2	CASFHPGLSTDTQYF	TGTGCCAGCTTTCACCCGGGACTTAGCACAGATACGCAGTATTTT
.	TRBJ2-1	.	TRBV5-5	CASKRSLGVEQFF	TGTGCCAGCAAGCGGAGTCTGGGCGTTGAGCAGTTCTTC
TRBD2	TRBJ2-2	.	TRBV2	CASSDGSGAGELFF	TGTGCCAGCAGTGATGGAAGCGGGGCCGGGGAGCTGTTTTTT